The text below deals with one T cell receptor (beta chain). These data are taken from a study of CD8 T cells in Susac syndrome. TCR beta from blood CD8+ and CD4+ T cells was sequenced. Healthy donors formed controls matched for age and sex. FACS was used to enrich TEMRA cells, whereas the CD8+ and CD4+ T cells were obtained by negative isolation. Random hexamers served to reverse transcribe roughly 0.45 to 1 ug RNA. The authors amplified TCR beta CDR3 across 54 Vbeta and 13 Jbeta using immunoSEQ multiplex PCR. TCRdb re-called the immunoSEQ multiplex PCR reads with MiXCR, one entry per CDR3 protein. Of roughly 200,000 distinct CDR3 sequences in the sample, roughly 94% were seen once. Deletions cut 0 bases from V and 5 bases from J, with 19 bases between. Germline loops: CDR1 LGHNA, CDR2 YSLEER. The CDR3 runs to 17 residues.

The TCR comes from a human donor in good health. The chain combines TRBV4-3 with TRBJ1-2; D remains ambiguous. The sample consisted of CD4+ T cells from PBMCs. CDR3 sequence: CASSQDFRRVEKYGYTF. The CDR3 DNA follows: TGCGCCAGCAGCCAAGATTTCCGGCGTGTGGAAAAATATGGCTACACCTTC.